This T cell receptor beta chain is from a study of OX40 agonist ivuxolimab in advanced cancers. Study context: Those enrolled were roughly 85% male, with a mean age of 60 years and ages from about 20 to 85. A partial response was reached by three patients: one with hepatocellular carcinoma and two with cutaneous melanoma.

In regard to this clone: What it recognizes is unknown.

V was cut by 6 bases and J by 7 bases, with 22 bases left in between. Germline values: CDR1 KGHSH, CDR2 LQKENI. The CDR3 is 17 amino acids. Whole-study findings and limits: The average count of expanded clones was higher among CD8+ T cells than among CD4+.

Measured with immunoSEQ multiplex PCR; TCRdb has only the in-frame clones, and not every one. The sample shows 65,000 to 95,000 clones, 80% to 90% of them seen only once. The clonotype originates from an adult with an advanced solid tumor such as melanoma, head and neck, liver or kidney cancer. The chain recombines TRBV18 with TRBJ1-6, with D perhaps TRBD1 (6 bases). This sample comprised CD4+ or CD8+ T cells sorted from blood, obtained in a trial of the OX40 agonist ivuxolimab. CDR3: CASSLNGQPAQNSPLHF. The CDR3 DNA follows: TGTGCCAGCTCCCTCAACGGACAGCCGGCCCAAAATTCACCCCTCCACTTT.